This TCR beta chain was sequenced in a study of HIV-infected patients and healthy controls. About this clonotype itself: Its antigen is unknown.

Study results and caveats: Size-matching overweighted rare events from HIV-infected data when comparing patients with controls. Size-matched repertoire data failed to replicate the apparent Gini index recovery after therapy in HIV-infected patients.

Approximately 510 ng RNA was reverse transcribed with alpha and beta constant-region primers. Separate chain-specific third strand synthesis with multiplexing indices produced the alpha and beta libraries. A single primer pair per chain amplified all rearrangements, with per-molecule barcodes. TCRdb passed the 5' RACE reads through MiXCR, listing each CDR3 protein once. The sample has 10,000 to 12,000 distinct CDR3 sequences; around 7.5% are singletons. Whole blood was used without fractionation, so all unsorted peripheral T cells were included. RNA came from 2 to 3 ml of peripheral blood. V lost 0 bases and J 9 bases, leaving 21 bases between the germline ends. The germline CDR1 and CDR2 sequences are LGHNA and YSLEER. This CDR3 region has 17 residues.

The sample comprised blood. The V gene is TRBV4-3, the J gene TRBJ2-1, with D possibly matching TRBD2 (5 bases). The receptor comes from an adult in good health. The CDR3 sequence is CASSQDLGLTPRVEQFF. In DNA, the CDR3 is TGCGCCAGCAGCCAAGATCTAGGACTCACCCCTCGAGTTGAGCAGTTCTTC.